This T cell receptor (beta chain) stems from a study of blood T cell repertoires in COVID-19. The germline V and J ends were trimmed by 4 bases and 3 bases, with 9 bases remaining between them. The CDR3 length is 14 residues. CDR1 WSHSY and CDR2 SAAADI come from the germline V gene. In the source study's methods: Estimates of nucleated cell counts were drawn from the amplification of reference gene primers. Only in-frame clones appear in the TCRdb table, and some are missing; sequencing was by immunoSEQ multiplex PCR. V and J calls and clone size come straight from that table; D and trimming were deduced from the DNA. Of around 39,000 clones listed, 75% to 85% were seen once; the top ten hold approximately 15%.

Material for sequencing was peripheral blood. The chain carries TRBV10-2 and TRBJ2-2; no clear D. The origin of this receptor is a woman in her sixties or seventies with acute or convalescent COVID-19. The CDR3 region has the DNA TGCGCCAGCAGTGCCAGGCAGGACACCGGGGAGCTGTTTTTT. It encodes CASSARQDTGELFF.